This entry features one T cell receptor beta chain sequence. Its antigen remains unidentified. Germline trimming cut 7 bases from V and 0 bases from J; bases unmatched to any gene: 13. CDR3 length equals 18 residues. Germline V gene data show CDR1 as MNHEY and CDR2 as SMNVEV (reference sequence). This entry comes from a study of CD8 T cell repertoires and HIV-1 epitope variants. The overall study: T cells were stimulated with Twenty-five Gag and Nef peptides separately. Controls included no peptide, Ebola AY9 epitope, and a CMV, EBV, flu pool. Study findings and constraints: Beta chains alone show antigen proliferation, not cytokine profile or function.

Measured with immunoSEQ multiplex PCR; TCRdb has only the in-frame clones, and not every one. The sample lists roughly 5,800 clones, 64% occurring once. This chain uses TRBV27 with TRBJ2-3, with 10 bases fitting TRBD2. This sequence was found in a male donor with HIV. The sample was cultured CD8+ T cells derived from PBMCs. CDR3 region: CASTPTTTSGRSTDTQYF. CDR3 nucleotides: TGTGCCAGCACCCCGACCACGACTAGCGGGCGTAGCACAGATACGCAGTATTTT.